These T cell receptor beta chains were read from a single sample in a study of T cells in localized non-small cell lung cancer. Some clones are missing from TCRdb's copy, which holds only in-frame ones; the method was immunoSEQ multiplex PCR. In the table there are around 36,000 clones, around 81% of which are singletons. Here the sequenced sample was peripheral blood mononuclear cells, taken before any cancer treatment. The receptors stem from a male donor aged 60 or older with stage II lung adenocarcinoma. CDR3s include the opening cysteine and the closing phenylalanine or tryptophan. D genes are given only for firm matches. Size is stated for part of the rows, as once, few or many counts, or as a class when the clone is expanded.

D gene: .
V gene: TRBV6-6
clone size: .
J gene: TRBJ1-2
CDR3 DNA: TGTGCCAGCAGTTCCCCTTGGAGCGGGGTAGGCTACACCTTC
CDR3 protein: CASSSPWSGVGYTF

D gene: .
V gene: TRBV30
clone size: medium-sized
J gene: TRBJ2-1
CDR3 DNA: TGTGCCTGGGGTTTGGGACGGGTGACCAATGAGCAGTTCTTC
CDR3 protein: CAWGLGRVTNEQFF

D gene: .
V gene: TRBV5-6
clone size: .
J gene: TRBJ1-5
CDR3 DNA: TGTGCCAGCAGCTTCGGACGCGAACAGCCCCAGCATTTT
CDR3 protein: CASSFGREQPQHF

D gene: .
V gene: TRBV19
clone size: .
J gene: TRBJ1-2
CDR3 DNA: TGTGCCAGTGCCAACTCGGGGGGTAACTATGGCTACACCTTC
CDR3 protein: CASANSGGNYGYTF

D gene: TRBD2
V gene: TRBV7-9
clone size: .
J gene: TRBJ2-3
CDR3 DNA: TGTGCCAGCCGACGGGAGGGTCGGGATACGCAGTATTTT
CDR3 protein: CASRREGRDTQYF

D gene: .
V gene: TRBV19
clone size: few
J gene: TRBJ1-1
CDR3 DNA: TGTGCCAGTAGTCTGTCGGGGGGTGAAGCTTTCTTT
CDR3 protein: CASSLSGGEAFF

D gene: .
V gene: TRBV7-3
clone size: .
J gene: TRBJ2-1
CDR3 DNA: TGTGCCAGCAGCCCTTCAGGGTCTTTCAGGAGGAATGAGCAGTTCTTC
CDR3 protein: CASSPSGSFRRNEQFF

D gene: .
V gene: TRBV18
clone size: .
J gene: TRBJ1-1
CDR3 DNA: TGTGCCAGCTCGGTAAACACTGAAGCTTTCTTT
CDR3 protein: CASSVNTEAFF

D gene: .
V gene: TRBV2
clone size: few
J gene: TRBJ1-3
CDR3 DNA: TGTGCCAGCTTCAGTGGGAACTCTGGAAACACCATATATTTT
CDR3 protein: CASFSGNSGNTIYF

D gene: .
V gene: TRBV5-6
clone size: .
J gene: TRBJ2-1
CDR3 DNA: TGTGCCAGCAGTCGCGGTAGGGGGAGGGCCAGGAATGAGCAGTTCTTC
CDR3 protein: CASSRGRGRARNEQFF

D gene: .
V gene: TRBV6-4
clone size: .
J gene: TRBJ2-7
CDR3 DNA: TGTGCCAGCAGGAGACCCGGGAACCCTGGGAGATACTACGAGCAGTACTTC
CDR3 protein: CASRRPGNPGRYYEQYF